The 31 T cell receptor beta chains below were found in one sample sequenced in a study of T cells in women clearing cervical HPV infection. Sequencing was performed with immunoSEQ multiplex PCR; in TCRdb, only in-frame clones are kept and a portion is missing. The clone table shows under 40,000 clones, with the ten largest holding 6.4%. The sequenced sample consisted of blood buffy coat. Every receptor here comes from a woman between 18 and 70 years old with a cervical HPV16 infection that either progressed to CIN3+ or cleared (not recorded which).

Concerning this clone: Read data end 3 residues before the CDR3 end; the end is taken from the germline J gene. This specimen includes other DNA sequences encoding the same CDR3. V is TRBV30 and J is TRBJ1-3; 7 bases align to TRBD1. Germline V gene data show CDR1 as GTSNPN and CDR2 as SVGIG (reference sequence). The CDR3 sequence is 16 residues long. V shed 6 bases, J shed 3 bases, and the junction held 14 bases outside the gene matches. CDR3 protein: CACYVGQFVGGNTIYF. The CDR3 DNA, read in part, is TGTGCCTGCTATGTGGGACAGTTCGTTGGTGGAAACACC.

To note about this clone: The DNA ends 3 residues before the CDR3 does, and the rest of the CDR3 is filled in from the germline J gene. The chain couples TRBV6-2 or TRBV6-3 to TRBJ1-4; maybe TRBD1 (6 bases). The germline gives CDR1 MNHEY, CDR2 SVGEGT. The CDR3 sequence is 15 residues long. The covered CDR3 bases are TGTGCCAGCAGGCGATCGGCGGGGGGGGCCAACGTA. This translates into CASRRSAGGANV. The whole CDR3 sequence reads CASRRSAGGANVLFF.

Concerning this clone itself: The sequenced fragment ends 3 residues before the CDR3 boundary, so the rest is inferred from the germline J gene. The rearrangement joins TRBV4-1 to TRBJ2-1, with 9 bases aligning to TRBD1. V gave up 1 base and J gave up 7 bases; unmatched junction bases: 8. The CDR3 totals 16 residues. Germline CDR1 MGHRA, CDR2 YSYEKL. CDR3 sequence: CASSQGPGQGKNEQFF. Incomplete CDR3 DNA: TGCGCCAGCAGCCAAGGGCCGGGACAGGGTAAGAATGAG.

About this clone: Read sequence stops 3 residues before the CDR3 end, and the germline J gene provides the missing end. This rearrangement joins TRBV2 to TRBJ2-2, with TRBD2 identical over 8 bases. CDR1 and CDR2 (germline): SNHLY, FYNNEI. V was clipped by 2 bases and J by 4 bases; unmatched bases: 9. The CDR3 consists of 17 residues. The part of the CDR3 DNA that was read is TGTGCCAGCAGTGAATTTGCGGGAGGTCCGGGCACCGGGGAG. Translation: CASSEFAGGPGTGE. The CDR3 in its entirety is CASSEFAGGPGTGELFF.

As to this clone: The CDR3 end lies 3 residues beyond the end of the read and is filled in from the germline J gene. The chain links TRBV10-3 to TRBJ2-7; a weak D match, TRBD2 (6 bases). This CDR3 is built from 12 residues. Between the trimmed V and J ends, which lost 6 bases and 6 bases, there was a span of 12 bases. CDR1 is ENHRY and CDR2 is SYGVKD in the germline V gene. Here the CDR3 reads CAIRTEGSEQYF. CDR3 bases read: TGTGCCATCAGGACGGAGGGTAGCGAG.

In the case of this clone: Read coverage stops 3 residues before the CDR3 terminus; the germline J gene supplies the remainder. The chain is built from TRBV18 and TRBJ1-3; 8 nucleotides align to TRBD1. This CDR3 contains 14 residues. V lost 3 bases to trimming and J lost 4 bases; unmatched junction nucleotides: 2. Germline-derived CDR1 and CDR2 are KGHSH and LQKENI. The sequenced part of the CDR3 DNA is TGTGCCAGCTCACCTGGGACAGGCGGAAACACC. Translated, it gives CASSPGTGGNT. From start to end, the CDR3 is CASSPGTGGNTIYF.

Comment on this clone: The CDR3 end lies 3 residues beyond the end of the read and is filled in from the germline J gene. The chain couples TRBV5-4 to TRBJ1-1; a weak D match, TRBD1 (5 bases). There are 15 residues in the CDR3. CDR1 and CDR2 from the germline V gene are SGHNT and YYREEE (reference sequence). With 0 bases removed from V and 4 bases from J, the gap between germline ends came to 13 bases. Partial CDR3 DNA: TGTGCCAGCAGCTTGGCGGATGGAGGGGTCACTGAA. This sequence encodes CASSLADGGVTE. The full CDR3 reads CASSLADGGVTEAFF. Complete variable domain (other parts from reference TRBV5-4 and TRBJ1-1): ETGVTQSPTHLIKTRGQQVTLRCSSQSGHNTVSWYQQALGQGPQFIFQYYREEENGRGNFPPRFSGLQFPNYSSELNVNALELDDSALYLCASSLADGGVTEAFFGQGTRLTVV.

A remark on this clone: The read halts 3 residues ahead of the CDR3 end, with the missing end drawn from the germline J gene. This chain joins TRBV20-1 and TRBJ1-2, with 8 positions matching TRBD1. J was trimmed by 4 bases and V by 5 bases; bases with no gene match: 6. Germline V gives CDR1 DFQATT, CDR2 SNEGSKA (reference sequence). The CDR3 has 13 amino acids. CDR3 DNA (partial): TGCAGTGCTCGACCGACAGGGGCCTATGGC. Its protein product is CSARPTGAYG. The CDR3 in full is CSARPTGAYGYTF.

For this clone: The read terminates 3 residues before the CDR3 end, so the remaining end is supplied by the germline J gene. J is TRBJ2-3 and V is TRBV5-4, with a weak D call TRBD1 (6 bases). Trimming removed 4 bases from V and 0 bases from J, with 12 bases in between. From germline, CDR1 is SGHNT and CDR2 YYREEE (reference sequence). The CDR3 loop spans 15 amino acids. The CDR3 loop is CASSRGTGSTDTQYF. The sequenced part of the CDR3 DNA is TGTGCCAGCAGCCGAGGTACAGGGAGCACAGATACG.

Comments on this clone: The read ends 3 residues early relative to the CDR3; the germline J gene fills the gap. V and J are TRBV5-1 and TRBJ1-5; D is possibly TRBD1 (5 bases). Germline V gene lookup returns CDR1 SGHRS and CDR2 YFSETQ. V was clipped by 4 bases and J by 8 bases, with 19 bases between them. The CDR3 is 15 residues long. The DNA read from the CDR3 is TGCGCCAGCAGCCGCTCGGACGGCAGCAGGGAGCCC. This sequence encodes CASSRSDGSREP. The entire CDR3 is CASSRSDGSREPQHF.

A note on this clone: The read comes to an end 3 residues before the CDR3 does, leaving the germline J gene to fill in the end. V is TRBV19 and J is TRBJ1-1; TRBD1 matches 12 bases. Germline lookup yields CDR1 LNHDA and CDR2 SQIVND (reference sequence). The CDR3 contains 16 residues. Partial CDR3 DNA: TGTGCCAGTAGTGTCCCCGGGACAGGGGGCTCAGTGGGA. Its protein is CASSVPGTGGSVG. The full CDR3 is CASSVPGTGGSVGAFF.

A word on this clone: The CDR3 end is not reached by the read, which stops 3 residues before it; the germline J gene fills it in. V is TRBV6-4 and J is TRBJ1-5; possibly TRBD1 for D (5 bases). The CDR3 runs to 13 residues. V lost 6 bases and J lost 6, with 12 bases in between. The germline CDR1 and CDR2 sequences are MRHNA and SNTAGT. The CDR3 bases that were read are TGTGCCAGCAGCGTCAGGGAAGGTCAGCCC. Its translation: CASSVREGQP. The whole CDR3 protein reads CASSVREGQPQHF.

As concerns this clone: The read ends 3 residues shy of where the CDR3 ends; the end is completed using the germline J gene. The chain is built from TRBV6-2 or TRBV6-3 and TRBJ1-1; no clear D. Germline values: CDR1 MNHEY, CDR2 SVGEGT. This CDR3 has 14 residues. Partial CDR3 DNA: TGTGCCAGCAGACGAGGATCTTCGGCAGCCGGG. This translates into CASRRGSSAAG. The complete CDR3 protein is CASRRGSSAAGAFF.

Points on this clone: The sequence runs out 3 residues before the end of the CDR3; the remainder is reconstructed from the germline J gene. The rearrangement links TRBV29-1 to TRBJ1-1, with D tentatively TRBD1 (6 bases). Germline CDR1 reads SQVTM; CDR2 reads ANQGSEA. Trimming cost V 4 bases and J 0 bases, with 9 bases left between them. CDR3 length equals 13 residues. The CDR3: CSVVRQVNTEAFF. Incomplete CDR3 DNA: TGCAGCGTTGTTAGACAGGTGAACACTGAA.

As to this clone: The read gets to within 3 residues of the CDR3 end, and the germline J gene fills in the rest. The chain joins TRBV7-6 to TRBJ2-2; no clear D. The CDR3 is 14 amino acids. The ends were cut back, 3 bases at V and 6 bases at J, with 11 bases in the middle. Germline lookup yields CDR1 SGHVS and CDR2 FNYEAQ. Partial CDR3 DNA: TGTGCCAGCAGCTTGGCCATTCAGTCCGGGGAG. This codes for CASSLAIQSGE. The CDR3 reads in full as CASSLAIQSGELFF.

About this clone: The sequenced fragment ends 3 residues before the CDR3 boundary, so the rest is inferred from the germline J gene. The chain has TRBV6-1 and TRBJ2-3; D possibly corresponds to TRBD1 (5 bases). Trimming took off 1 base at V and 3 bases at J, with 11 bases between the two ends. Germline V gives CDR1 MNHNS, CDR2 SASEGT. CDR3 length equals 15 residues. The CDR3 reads CASSEDDSLTDTQYF. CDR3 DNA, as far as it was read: TGTGCCAGCAGTGAAGACGACAGTTTAACAGATACG.

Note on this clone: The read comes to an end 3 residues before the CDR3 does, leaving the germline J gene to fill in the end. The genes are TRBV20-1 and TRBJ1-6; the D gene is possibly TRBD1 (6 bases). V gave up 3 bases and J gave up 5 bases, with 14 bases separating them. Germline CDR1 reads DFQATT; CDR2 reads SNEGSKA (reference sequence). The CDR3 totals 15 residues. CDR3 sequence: CSARIFRGNNSPLHF. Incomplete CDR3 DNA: TGCAGTGCTAGGATCTTCAGGGGAAATAATTCACCC.

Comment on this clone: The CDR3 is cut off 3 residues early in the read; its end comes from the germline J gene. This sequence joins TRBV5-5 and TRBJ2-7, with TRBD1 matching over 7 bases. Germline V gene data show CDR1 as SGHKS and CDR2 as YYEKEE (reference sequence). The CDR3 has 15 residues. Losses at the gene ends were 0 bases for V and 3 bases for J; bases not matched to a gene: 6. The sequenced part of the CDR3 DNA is TGTGCCAGCAGCTTGGGACAGGGTCCCTACTACGAG. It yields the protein CASSLGQGPYYE. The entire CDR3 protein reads CASSLGQGPYYEQYF.

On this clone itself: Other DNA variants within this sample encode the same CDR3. The covered CDR3 bases are TGTGCCAGCAGCTTGGACAGCCCCCGGGACACC. This codes for CASSLDSPRDT. The whole CDR3 sequence is CASSLDSPRDTIYF. The V and J genes are TRBV7-9 and TRBJ1-3; tentative D call: TRBD1 (6 bases). The CDR3 is cut off 3 residues early in the read; its end comes from the germline J gene. The V end was cut by 3 bases, the J end by 8 bases, with 14 bases between. The germline V gene has CDR1 SEHNR and CDR2 FQNEAQ (reference sequence). This CDR3 contains 14 residues.

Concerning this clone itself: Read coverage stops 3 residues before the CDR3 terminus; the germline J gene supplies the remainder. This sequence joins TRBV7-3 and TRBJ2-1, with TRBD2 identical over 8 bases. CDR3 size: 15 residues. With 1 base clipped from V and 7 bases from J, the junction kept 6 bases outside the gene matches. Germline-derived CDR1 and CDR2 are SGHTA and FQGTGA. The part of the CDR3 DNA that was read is TGTGCCAGCAGCTTAAGCGGTAGCGGGGTAAATGAG. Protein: CASSLSGSGVNE. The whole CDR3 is CASSLSGSGVNEQFF.

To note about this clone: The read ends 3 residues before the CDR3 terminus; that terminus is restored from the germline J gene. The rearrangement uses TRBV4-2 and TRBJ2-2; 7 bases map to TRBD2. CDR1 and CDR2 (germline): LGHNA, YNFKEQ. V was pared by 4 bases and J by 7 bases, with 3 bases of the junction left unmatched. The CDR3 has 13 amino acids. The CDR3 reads CASSPSGNGELFF. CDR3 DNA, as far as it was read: TGTGCCAGCAGCCCCAGCGGGAACGGGGAG.

Here the CDR3 reads CASSLGVDSSYEQYF. The DNA read from the CDR3 is TGTGCCAGCAGCTTGGGCGTTGACAGCTCCTACGAG. The J gene is TRBJ2-7, the V gene TRBV7-2; D is perhaps TRBD1 (5 bases). Read coverage stops 3 residues before the CDR3 terminus; the germline J gene supplies the remainder. V lost 3 bases to trimming and J lost 0 bases, with 12 bases between them. Germline values: CDR1 SGHTA, CDR2 FQGNSA. The CDR3 has 15 residues.

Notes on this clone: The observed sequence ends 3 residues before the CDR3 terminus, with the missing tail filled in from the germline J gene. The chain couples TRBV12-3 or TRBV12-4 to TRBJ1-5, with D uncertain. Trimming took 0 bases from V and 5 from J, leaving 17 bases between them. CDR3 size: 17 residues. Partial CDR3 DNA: TGTGCCAGCAGTTTAGCCTACGACCCCCGCGGGGATCAGCCC. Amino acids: CASSLAYDPRGDQP. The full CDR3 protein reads CASSLAYDPRGDQPQHF.

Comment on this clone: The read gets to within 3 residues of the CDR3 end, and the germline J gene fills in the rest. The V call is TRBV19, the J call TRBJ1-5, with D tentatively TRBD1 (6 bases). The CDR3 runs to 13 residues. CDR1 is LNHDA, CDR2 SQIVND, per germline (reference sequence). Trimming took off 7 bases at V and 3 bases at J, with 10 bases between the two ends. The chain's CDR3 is CASNGQPNQPQHF. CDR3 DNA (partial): TGTGCCAGTAACGGACAGCCCAATCAGCCC.

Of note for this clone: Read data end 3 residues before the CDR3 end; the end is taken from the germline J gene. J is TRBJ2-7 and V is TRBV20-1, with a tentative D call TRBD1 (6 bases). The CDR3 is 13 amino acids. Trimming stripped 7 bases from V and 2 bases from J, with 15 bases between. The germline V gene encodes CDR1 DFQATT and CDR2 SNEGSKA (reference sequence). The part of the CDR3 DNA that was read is TGCAGTGGGTTAGGGGGTAAACCCTACGAG. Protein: CSGLGGKPYE. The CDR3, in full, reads CSGLGGKPYEQYF.

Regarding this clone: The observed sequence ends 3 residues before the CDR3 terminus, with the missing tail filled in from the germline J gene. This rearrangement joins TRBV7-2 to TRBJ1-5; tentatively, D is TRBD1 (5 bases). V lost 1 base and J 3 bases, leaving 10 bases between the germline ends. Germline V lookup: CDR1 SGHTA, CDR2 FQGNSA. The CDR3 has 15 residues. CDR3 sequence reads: CASSLVVQVNQPQHF. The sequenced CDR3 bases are TGTGCCAGCAGCTTAGTGGTACAGGTCAATCAGCCC.

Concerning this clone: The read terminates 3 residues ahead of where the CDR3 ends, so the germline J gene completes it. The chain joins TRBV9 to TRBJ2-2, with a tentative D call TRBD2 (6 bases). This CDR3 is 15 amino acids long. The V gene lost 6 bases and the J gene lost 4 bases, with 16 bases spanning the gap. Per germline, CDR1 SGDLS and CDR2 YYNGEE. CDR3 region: CASTPGLGFTGELFF. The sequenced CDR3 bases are TGTGCCAGCACCCCGGGACTTGGATTCACCGGGGAG.

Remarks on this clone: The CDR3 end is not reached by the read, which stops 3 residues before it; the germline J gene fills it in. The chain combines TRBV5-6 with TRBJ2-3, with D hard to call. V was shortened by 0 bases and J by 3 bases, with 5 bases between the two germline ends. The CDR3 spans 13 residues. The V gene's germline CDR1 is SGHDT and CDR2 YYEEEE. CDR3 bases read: TGTGCCAGCAGCTTGGTAGGGACAGATACG. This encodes CASSLVGTDT. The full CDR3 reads CASSLVGTDTQYF.

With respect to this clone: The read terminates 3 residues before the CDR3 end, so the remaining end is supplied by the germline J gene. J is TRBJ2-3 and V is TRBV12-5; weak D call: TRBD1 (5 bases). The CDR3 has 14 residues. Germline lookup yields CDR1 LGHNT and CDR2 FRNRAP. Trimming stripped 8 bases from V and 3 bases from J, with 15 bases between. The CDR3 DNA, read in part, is TGTGCTAGTTCGGCCAGGGTAGGGACAGATACG. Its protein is CASSARVGTDT. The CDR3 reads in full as CASSARVGTDTQYF.

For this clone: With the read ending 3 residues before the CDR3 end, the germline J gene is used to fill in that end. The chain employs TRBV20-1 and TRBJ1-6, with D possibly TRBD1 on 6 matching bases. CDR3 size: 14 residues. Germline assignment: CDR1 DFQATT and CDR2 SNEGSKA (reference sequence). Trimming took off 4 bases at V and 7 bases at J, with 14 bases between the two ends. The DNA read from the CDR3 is TGCAGTGCTAACAGGGACCGATCGAATTCACCC. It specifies CSANRDRSNSP. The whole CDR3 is CSANRDRSNSPLHF.

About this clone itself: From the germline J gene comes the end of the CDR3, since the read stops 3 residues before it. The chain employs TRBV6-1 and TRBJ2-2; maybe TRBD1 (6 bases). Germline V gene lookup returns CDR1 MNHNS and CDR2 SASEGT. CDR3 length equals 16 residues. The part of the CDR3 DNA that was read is TGTGCCAGCAGTGTCAACATGGCCGTGGGGGCCAACGTG. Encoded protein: CASSVNMAVGANV. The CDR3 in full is CASSVNMAVGANVLFF.